This T cell receptor (beta chain) was sequenced in a study of blood T cells in healthy people across ages. Points on this clonotype: Because it lacks the conserved phenylalanine or tryptophan at the end, this CDR3 is likely a read error.

The CDR3 spans 15 residues. Germline V CDR1 and CDR2: LNHNV, YYDKDF (reference sequence). The second PCR ran about 6 to 12 cycles with a sample-barcoded 5' primer and J-beta primers. TCRdb re-derived calls from the 5' RACE reads in MiXCR, one entry per CDR3 protein. The sample lists roughly 800,000 distinct CDR3 sequences; roughly 25% were seen once. The data also belong to a second study, concerning T cells of mothers and their children.

Sequences were obtained from blood. The V and J genes are TRBV15 and TRBJ2-5; 8 positions match TRBD1. The DNA end is more similar to TRBJ2-1, so the J call may be wrong. This TCR was recovered from a boy under 18 in good health. The CDR3 protein is CATSPEDRAVNEQFL. The CDR3 DNA reads TGTGCCACCAGCCCTGAGGACAGGGCAGTCAATGAGCAGTTCCTC.